This is a list of T cell receptor beta chains from one sample in a study of OX40 agonist ivuxolimab in advanced cancers. Clones were read by immunoSEQ multiplex PCR, and TCRdb kept only the in-frame ones, dropping some. The sample gives 40,000 to 60,000 clones, around 82% of which show up once; about 2.9% is in the top ten. Here the sequenced sample was CD4+ or CD8+ T cells sorted from blood, taken in a trial of the OX40 agonist ivuxolimab. These receptors were taken from an adult with an advanced solid tumor such as melanoma, head and neck, liver or kidney cancer. The CDR3 runs from the conserved cysteine through the conserved F or W. A D gene is named only where the DNA matches it firmly. For some rows the clone size is stated as once, few or many, or as a class when expanded; others skip it.

TRBJ2-3 TRBV7-2 - TRBD2 TGTGCCAGCAGCGCCTTTGCGGGGGGGGCAGATACGCAGTATTTT CASSAFAGGADTQYF
TRBJ1-1 TRBV5-5 few - TGTGCCAGCAGCTTGGTGGGGTATCAGGGAACTGAAGCTTTCTTT CASSLVGYQGTEAFF
TRBJ1-4 TRBV15 - - TGTGCCACCAGCGCCGGCGGGGGGCGTGAAAAACTGTTTTTT CATSAGGGREKLFF
TRBJ2-3 TRBV5-1 - TRBD2 TGCGCCAGCAGCTTACTAGCGGGGGGGCCAACAGATACGCAGTATTTT CASSLLAGGPTDTQYF
TRBJ2-2 TRBV27 once TRBD2 TGTGCCAGCAGTTCGGGAGGAGGGGAGCTGTTTTTT CASSSGGGELFF
TRBJ1-1 TRBV18 - TRBD1 TGTGCCAGCTCACCAGGACAGGGAACGGGGACTGAAGCTTTCTTT CASSPGQGTGTEAFF
TRBJ1-1 TRBV5-1 - - TGCGCCAGCAGCTTGGCTACCGGGGGGGCTGAAGCTTTCTTT CASSLATGGAEAFF
TRBJ2-3 TRBV6-4 - - TGTGCCAGCAGCCTCAACAGGGCAGAGGGCACAGATACGCAGTATTTT CASSLNRAEGTDTQYF
TRBJ2-2 TRBV7-3 - - TGTGCCAGCAGCCCCAATGGACTCACCGGGGAGCTGTTTTTT CASSPNGLTGELFF
TRBJ1-2 TRBV2 - TRBD1 TGTGCCAGCCGGGGGGGCGTGGGACAGAACTATGGCTACACCTTC CASRGGVGQNYGYTF
TRBJ2-3 TRBV6-1 - - TGTGCCAGCAACTGGCTGAGCACAGATACGCAGTATTTT CASNWLSTDTQYF
TRBJ1-3 TRBV9 - - TGTGCCAGCAGCGTAGCCGGCTCTGGAAACACCATATATTTT CASSVAGSGNTIYF
TRBJ1-1 TRBV7-8 - - TGTGCCAGCAGCATAAGCCGGGACAACACTGAAGCTTTCTTT CASSISRDNTEAFF
TRBJ1-5 TRBV4-2 - - TGTGCCAGCAGCCAAGGGGGGGCTAATCAGCCCCAGCATTTT CASSQGGANQPQHF
TRBJ1-4 TRBV6-5 - - TGTGCCAGCACCCGACGGCAATGGGGAAAACTGTTTTTT CASTRRQWGKLFF
TRBJ1-2 TRBV7-9 few - TGTGCCAGCAACATCAACGAGGGACCCTATGGCTACACCTTC CASNINEGPYGYTF
TRBJ1-1 TRBV7-2 - - TGTGCCAGCAGCTTAGACAGGGCGAACACTGAAGCTTTCTTT CASSLDRANTEAFF
TRBJ1-2 TRBV21-1 - - TGTGCCCCTCCCCCCCCCGGACAGGGGGAGAGGATTAACTATGGCTACACCTTC CAPPPPGQGERINYGYTF
TRBJ2-7 TRBV29-1 - TRBD1 TGCAGCGTCGGGACAGGGGTTCGCAACGAGCAGTACTTC CSVGTGVRNEQYF
TRBJ2-7 TRBV7-2 - TRBD1 TGTGCCAGCAGCTTGACAGGGGGCAAGTACGAGCAGTACTTC CASSLTGGKYEQYF
TRBJ1-4 TRBV5-1 - - TGCGCCAGCAGCTCCGGGTTGGCTAATGAAAAACTGTTTTTT CASSSGLANEKLFF
TRBJ1-3 TRBV11-3 once - TGTGCCAGCAGGGACTCAGGTTCTGGAAACACCATATATTTT CASRDSGSGNTIYF
TRBJ1-1 TRBV10-3 - - TGTGTCGCCAGGGGACAGAACACTGAAGCTTTCTTT CVARGQNTEAFF
TRBJ2-3 TRBV11-2 - TRBD2 TGTGCCAGCAGCCCAGGACTAGCGGATTCAGATACGCAGTATTTT CASSPGLADSDTQYF
TRBJ2-3 TRBV15 - - TGTGCCACCAGCAGACCCCCGGGACCCAACACAGATACGCAGTATTTT CATSRPPGPNTDTQYF
TRBJ1-1 TRBV7-9 - - TGTGCCAGCAGCCCCTTTGACACTGAAGCTTTCTTT CASSPFDTEAFF
TRBJ2-3 TRBV27 - - TGTGCCAGCAGTTTGCGCGGGGGCCCGGGGGATACGCAGTATTTT CASSLRGGPGDTQYF
TRBJ1-5 TRBV5-1 - TRBD1 TGCGCCACTAGTCTGGACAGGAACAGCCCTTATAGCAATCAGCCCCAGCATTTT CATSLDRNSPYSNQPQHF
TRBJ2-7 TRBV9 - - TGTGCCAGCAGCGTAGGGGGGGCCTCCGGCGAGCAGTACTTC CASSVGGASGEQYF
TRBJ1-4 TRBV6-6 - - TGTGCCAGCGCGGAGGGTTCTAATGAAAAACTGTTTTTT CASAEGSNEKLFF
TRBJ1-6 TRBV11-2 - - TGTGCCAGCAGCTTAGCGGATAATTCACCCCTCCACTTT CASSLADNSPLHF
TRBJ2-1 TRBV2 - TRBD1 TGTGCCAGCAGTGAAGGACAGGGGGCGTGGTACAATGAGCAGTTCTTC CASSEGQGAWYNEQFF
TRBJ2-5 TRBV6-5 - - TGTGCCAGCAGTGGCCTTCCCGAAGAGACCCAGTACTTC CASSGLPEETQYF
TRBJ1-1 TRBV5-1 once - TGCGCCAGCAGCTTGACAGGTGCGAACACTGAAGCTTTCTTT CASSLTGANTEAFF
TRBJ1-3 TRBV5-1 - TRBD1 TGCGCCAGCAGCCAAGGACAGGGAAGCACCATATATTTT CASSQGQGSTIYF
TRBJ1-4 TRBV9 once - TGTGCCAGCAGCGTAAGTGCAAGTTCCTTAGGTAATGAAAAACTGTTTTTT CASSVSASSLGNEKLFF
TRBJ2-1 TRBV4-1 - TRBD2 TGCGCCAGCAGCTCCCGACTAGCGGGGGACAATGAGCAGTTCTTC CASSSRLAGDNEQFF
TRBJ2-7 TRBV9 - - TGTGCCAGCAGCGTAGGGGGGGCCGGCGAGCAGTACTTC CASSVGGAGEQYF
TRBJ2-1 TRBV7-8 few TRBD2 TGTGCCAGCAGCTCCGGACTAGCGGGGCTAAGCTCCTACAATGAGCAGTTCTTC CASSSGLAGLSSYNEQFF
TRBJ2-1 TRBV7-8 - - TGTGCCAGCAGCTTAGCGGTCGGGGGAACATACAATGAGCAGTTCTTC CASSLAVGGTYNEQFF
TRBJ2-2 TRBV10-3 few - TGTGCCATCAGCCGACTCCCCGGGGAGCTGTTTTTT CAISRLPGELFF
TRBJ1-5 TRBV7-4 - TRBD1 TGTGCCAGCAGCCCCCGGACAGGGGATAGCAATCAGCCCCAGCATTTT CASSPRTGDSNQPQHF
TRBJ2-3 TRBV5-8 few - - CASSSGQGGSDTQYF
TRBJ1-1 TRBV7-7 - - TGTGCCAGCAGTTCCAGGGAACCGAACACTGAAGCTTTCTTT CASSSREPNTEAFF
TRBJ1-3 TRBV10-2 - - TGCGCCAGCAGTGATCATGACAGGTGGAAGGACACCATATATTTT CASSDHDRWKDTIYF
TRBJ1-5 TRBV5-5 - - TGTGCCAGCAGCTTGGCCGCGGGGGTCCAGCCCCAGCATTTT CASSLAAGVQPQHF
TRBJ2-7 TRBV27 - TRBD1 TGTGCCAGCAGGGGGGACAGGGGGGTCTACGAGCAGTACTTC CASRGDRGVYEQYF
TRBJ2-5 TRBV7-9 few TRBD1 TGTGCCAGCAGCTTAGCGACAGGGGGAGGCGAGACCCAGTACTTC CASSLATGGGETQYF
TRBJ2-7 TRBV29-1 - TRBD1 TGCAGCGTGAGGACAGGGCCCTACGAGCAGTACTTC CSVRTGPYEQYF
TRBJ1-2 TRBV10-3 - TRBD1 TGTGCCATCAGTGGGCAGGGGGAGTACTATGGCTACACCTTC CAISGQGEYYGYTF
TRBJ1-2 TRBV5-6 - - TGTGCCAGCAGCTTGGCGGCAGCTGGCTACACCTTC CASSLAAAGYTF
TRBJ1-5 TRBV27 - - TGTGCCAGCAGTTTATCGGGGGGGCGAAATCAGCCCCAGCATTTT CASSLSGGRNQPQHF
TRBJ1-1 TRBV9 - - TGTGCCAGCAGCGTAGCACAGGGGAACACTGAAGCTTTCTTT CASSVAQGNTEAFF
TRBJ2-7 TRBV6-6 once TRBD1 TGTGCCAGCAGTTACTTGGCAGGGGGCTCCTACGAGCAGTACTTC CASSYLAGGSYEQYF
TRBJ2-3 TRBV7-6 - - TGTGCCAGCAGAATCCGTGCAGGGCCTAGCACAGATACGCAGTATTTT CASRIRAGPSTDTQYF
TRBJ1-1 TRBV6-5 once TRBD1 TGTGCCAGCAGTTCTCCTGGACAGGGGTGGACTGAAGCTTTCTTT CASSSPGQGWTEAFF
TRBJ1-5 TRBV19 - - TGTGCCAGTAACCCAACAGGGTTTTGGCCCCAGCATTTT CASNPTGFWPQHF